Included here is one T cell receptor (beta chain) sequence, with context. The V and J ends lost 6 bases and 6 bases respectively, with 12 bases between them. Per germline, CDR1 SGHVS and CDR2 FQNEAQ. The CDR3 totals 12 residues. Sequenced by immunoSEQ multiplex PCR; TCRdb stores in-frame clones only, minus some. Among around 100,000 clones listed, around 81% were seen once. This entry comes from a study of blood T cell repertoires in COVID-19. Turning to the study itself: Donors in the United States, Italy and Spain gave samples during acute or convalescent COVID-19. Nucleic acid was either cDNA or gDNA, and it came from T cells, B-cell-depleted T cells, or PBMCs.

V is TRBV7-8 and J is TRBJ2-7, with D hard to call. Sequencing was carried out using peripheral blood. The TCR comes from a man aged 50-59 years with active or convalescent COVID-19. CDR3 region: CASSPTGPEQYF. The CDR3 DNA sequence: TGTGCCAGCAGTCCGACTGGCCCCGAGCAGTACTTC.